Following are 5 T cell receptor beta chains from one sample sequenced in a study of blood T cell repertoires in COVID-19. TCRdb's table, derived via immunoSEQ multiplex PCR, lists solely in-frame clones and lacks some. The profile shows tens of thousands of clones, approximately 81% of them singletons. Material for sequencing was peripheral blood. All receptors derive from an older woman with acute or convalescent COVID-19.

The chain links TRBV12-3 or TRBV12-4 to TRBJ1-6; D might be TRBD1 (5 bases). V was trimmed by 2 bases and J by 14 bases, leaving 10 bases between them. The CDR3 is 12 amino acids. CDR3 residues: CASSLLPQALHF. The CDR3 region has the DNA TGTGCCAGCAGTTTATTACCACAGGCCCTCCACTTT.

The gene calls are TRBV15 and TRBJ2-7, with 9 bases matching TRBD1. Germline lookup yields CDR1 LNHNV and CDR2 YYDKDF (reference sequence). V was pared by 1 base and J by 2 bases, with 9 bases of the junction left unmatched. The length of the CDR3 is 17 residues. The CDR3 nucleotides are TGTGCCACCAGCAGAGCGCGCGAGCGGACAGGGGCCTACGAGCAGTACTTC. Its translation: CATSRARERTGAYEQYF.

The chain joins TRBV19 to TRBJ2-3; 10 bases fit TRBD1. The junction had 2 bases not matched to a gene; V was cut back by 8 bases and J by 3 bases. CDR1 and CDR2 from the germline V gene are LNHDA and SQIVND (reference sequence). This CDR3 comprises 13 residues. For the CDR3, the DNA is TGTGCCAGTCAGGGACAGGGGACAGATACGCAGTATTTT. Its protein is CASQGQGTDTQYF.

This chain links TRBV6-1 with TRBJ1-5; 7 nucleotides match TRBD1. Trimming took 1 base from V and 5 from J; bases not matched to a gene: 2. Germline CDR1 and CDR2: MNHNS and SASEGT. This CDR3 region has 14 residues. In DNA form, the CDR3 reads TGTGCCAGCAGTGAAGGAGGGGGCCATCAGCCCCAGCATTTT. This sequence encodes CASSEGGGHQPQHF.

The chain has TRBV11-1 and TRBJ2-1; 9 positions agree with TRBD2. The CDR3 is 15 residues long. The germline gives CDR1 SGHAT, CDR2 FQDESV (reference sequence). Trimming took 5 bases from V and 2 from J; bases not matched to a gene: 4. Written as DNA, the CDR3 is TGTGCCAGCAGCCACCTAGCGGGGCCCTACAATGAGCAGTTCTTC. Translating gives CASSHLAGPYNEQFF.